Described below is a single T cell receptor beta chain sequence and its context. One end of the junction varies from germline; a read error may be responsible. Cells sorted as Tregs were CD4+, CD25+ and CD127-/low. The CDR3 consists of 14 residues. From germline, CDR1 is LGHDT and CDR2 YNNKEL (reference sequence). TCRdb re-called the 5' RACE reads with MiXCR, one entry per CDR3 protein. The data show around 55,000 distinct CDR3 sequences, around 21% seen once. V is TRBV3-1 and J is TRBJ1-1, with unresolved D. The sequence came from a female donor with breast cancer. The specimen was tumor-infiltrating Tregs sorted from the breast tumor. The CDR3 DNA reads as TGTGCCAGTAGCCGTGGACGGGGGAACACTGAAGCTTTCTTT. Amino acid sequence: CASSRGRGNTEAFF.